This T cell receptor (beta chain) is from a study of molecular identifiers for immune sequencing clone quantification. Across the study: Split five ways in replicates, RNA from around 20,000 or 99,000 naive CD8 cells had four portions sequenced. General study findings and limits: Clones of above 20 RNA copies carried over 99% of effector molecules; in naive cells they carried under 1%.

This clonotype was picked up a small number of times. Its antigen is unknown. CD8+CD4-CCR7+CD45RA+ cells were sorted as naive CD8 T cells. V trimming: 2 bases; J trimming: 4 bases; junction bases outside the gene matches: 7. Germline V gives CDR1 MNHEY, CDR2 SMNVEV (reference sequence). The CDR3 runs to 15 residues. In preparing bulk TCR libraries, previously described methods and listed TCR primers were used. MiXCR, run by TCRdb on the PCR reads, gives a single entry per CDR3 protein. The table lists some 580,000 distinct CDR3 sequences, approximately 24% of them singletons, with roughly 0.83% in the top ten.

The receptor was isolated from a human donor in good health. Some libraries in this study had Jurkat cell RNA spiked in. The specimen sequenced was naive CD8+ T cells from blood, with Jurkat cell RNA spiked in. Subset of the sample: FACS-sorted CD8+CD4-CCR7+CD45RA+ naive T cells. The chain employs TRBV27 and TRBJ2-7; TRBD1 aligns across 8 bases. The CDR3 protein is CASSLAVQGGYEQYF. The CDR3 bases are TGTGCCAGCAGTTTAGCGGTACAGGGGGGATACGAGCAGTACTTC.